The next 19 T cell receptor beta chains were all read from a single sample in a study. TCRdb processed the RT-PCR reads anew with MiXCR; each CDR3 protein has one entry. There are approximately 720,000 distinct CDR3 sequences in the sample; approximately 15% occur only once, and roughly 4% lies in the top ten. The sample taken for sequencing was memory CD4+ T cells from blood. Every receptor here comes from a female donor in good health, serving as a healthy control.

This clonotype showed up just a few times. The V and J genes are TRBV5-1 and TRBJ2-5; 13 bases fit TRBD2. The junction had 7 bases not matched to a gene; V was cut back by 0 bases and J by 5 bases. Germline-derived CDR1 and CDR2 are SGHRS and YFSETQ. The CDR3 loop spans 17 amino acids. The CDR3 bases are TGCGCCAGCAGCTTGGAGGGACTAGCGGGGACCTCGGAGACCCAGTACTTC. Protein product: CASSLEGLAGTSETQYF.

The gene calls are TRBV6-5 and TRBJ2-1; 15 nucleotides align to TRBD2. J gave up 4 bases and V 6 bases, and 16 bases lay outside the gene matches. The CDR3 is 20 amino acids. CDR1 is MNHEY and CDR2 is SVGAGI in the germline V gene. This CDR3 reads CASSPRGGLAGGTGYNEQFF. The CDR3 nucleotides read TGTGCCAGCAGCCCGAGGGGGGGACTAGCGGGAGGAACGGGTTACAATGAGCAGTTCTTC.

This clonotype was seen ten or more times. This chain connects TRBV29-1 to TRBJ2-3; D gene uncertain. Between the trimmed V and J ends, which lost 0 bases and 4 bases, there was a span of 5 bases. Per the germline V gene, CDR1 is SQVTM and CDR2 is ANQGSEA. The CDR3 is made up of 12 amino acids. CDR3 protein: CSVEDPPDTQYF. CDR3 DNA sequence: TGCAGCGTTGAAGACCCCCCAGATACGCAGTATTTT.

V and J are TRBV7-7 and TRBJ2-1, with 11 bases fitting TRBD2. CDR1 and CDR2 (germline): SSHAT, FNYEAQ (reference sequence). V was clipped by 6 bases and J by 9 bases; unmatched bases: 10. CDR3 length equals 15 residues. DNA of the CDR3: TGTGCCAGCAGTGTTAGCGGGAGGGCCTCGGGTGAGCAGTTCTTC. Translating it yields CASSVSGRASGEQFF.

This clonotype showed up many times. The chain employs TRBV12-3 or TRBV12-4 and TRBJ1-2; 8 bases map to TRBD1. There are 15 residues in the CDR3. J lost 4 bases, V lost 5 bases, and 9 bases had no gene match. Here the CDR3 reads CASSPSQTGAYGYTF. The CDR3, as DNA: TGTGCCAGCAGTCCAAGCCAGACAGGGGCCTATGGCTACACCTTC.

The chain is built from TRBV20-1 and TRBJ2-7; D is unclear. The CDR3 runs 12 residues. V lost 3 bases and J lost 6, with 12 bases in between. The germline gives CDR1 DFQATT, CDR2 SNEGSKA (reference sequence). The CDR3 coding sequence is TGCAGTGCTAGCACGGACCTCGGCGAGCAGTACTTC. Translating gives CSASTDLGEQYF.

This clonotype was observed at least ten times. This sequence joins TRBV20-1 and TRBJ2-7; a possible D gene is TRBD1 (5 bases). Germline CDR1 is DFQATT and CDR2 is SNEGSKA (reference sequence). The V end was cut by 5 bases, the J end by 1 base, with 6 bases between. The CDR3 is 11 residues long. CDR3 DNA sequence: TGCAGTGCTCGACAGTCCTACGAGCAGTACTTC. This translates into CSARQSYEQYF.

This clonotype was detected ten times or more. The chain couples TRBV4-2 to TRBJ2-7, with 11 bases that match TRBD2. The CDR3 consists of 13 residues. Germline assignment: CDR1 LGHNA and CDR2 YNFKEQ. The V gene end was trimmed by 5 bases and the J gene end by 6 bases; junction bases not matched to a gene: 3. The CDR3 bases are TGTGCCAGCAGCTCTAGCGGGAGGCTCGAGCAGTACTTC. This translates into CASSSSGRLEQYF.

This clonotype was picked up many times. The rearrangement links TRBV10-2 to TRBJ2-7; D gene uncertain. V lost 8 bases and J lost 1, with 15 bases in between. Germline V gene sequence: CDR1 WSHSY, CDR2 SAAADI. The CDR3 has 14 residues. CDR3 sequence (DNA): TGCGCCAGCCCTGAAAAGGACGGTTCCTACGAGCAGTACTTC. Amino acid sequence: CASPEKDGSYEQYF.

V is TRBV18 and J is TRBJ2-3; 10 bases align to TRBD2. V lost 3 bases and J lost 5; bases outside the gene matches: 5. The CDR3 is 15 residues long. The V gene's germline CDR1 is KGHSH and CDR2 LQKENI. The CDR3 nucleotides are TGTGCCAGCTCACCCCAAGCGGGGGGGATAGATACGCAGTATTTT. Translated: CASSPQAGGIDTQYF.

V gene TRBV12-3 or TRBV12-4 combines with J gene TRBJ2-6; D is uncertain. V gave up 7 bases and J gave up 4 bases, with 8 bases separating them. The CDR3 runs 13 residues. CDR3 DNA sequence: TGTGCCAGCACCAGGTCCGGGGCCAACGTCCTGACTTTC. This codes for CASTRSGANVLTF.

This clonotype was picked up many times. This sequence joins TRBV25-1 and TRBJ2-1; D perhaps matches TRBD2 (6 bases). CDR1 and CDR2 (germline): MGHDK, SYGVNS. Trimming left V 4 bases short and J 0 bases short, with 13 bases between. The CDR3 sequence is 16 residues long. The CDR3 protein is CASSGAGGSSYNEQFF. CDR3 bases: TGTGCCAGCAGTGGAGCCGGGGGAAGCTCCTACAATGAGCAGTTCTTC.

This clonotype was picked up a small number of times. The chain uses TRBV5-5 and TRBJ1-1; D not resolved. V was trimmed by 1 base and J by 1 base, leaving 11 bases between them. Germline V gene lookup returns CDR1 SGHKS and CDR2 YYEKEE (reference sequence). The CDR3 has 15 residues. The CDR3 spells CASSLQAIANTEAFF. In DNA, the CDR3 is TGTGCCAGCAGCTTGCAGGCTATCGCGAACACTGAAGCTTTCTTT.

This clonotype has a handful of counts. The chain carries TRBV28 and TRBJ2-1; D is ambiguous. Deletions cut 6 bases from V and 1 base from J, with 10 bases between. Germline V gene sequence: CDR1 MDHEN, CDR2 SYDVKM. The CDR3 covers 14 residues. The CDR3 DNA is TGTGCCAGCAGCCGGTTGAGGTCCTACAATGAGCAGTTCTTC. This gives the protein CASSRLRSYNEQFF.

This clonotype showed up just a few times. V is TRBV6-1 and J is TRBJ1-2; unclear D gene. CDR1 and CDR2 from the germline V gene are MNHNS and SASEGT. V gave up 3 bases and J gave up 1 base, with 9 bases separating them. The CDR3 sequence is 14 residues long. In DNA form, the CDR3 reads TGTGCCAGCAGTGATTTGGTCAGTAACTATGGCTACACCTTC. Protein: CASSDLVSNYGYTF.

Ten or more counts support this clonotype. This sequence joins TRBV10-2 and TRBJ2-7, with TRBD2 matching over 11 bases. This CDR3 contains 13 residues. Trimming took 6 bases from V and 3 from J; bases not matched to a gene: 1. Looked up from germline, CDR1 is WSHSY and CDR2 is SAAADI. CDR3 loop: CASRGLADYEQYF. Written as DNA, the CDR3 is TGCGCCAGCAGGGGACTAGCGGACTACGAGCAGTACTTC.

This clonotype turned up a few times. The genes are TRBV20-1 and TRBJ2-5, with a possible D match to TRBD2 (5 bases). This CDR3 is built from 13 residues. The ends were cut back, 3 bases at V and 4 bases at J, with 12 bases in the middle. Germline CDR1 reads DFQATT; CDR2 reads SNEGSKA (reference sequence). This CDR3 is CSARSLAIETQYF. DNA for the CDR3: TGCAGTGCTAGGAGCCTAGCTATAGAGACCCAGTACTTC.

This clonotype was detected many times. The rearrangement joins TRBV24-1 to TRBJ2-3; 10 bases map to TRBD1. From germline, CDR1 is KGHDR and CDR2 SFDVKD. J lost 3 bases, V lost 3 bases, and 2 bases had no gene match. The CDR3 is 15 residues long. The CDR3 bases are TGTGCCACCAGTGATCCGGGACAGGGGACAGATACGCAGTATTTT. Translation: CATSDPGQGTDTQYF.

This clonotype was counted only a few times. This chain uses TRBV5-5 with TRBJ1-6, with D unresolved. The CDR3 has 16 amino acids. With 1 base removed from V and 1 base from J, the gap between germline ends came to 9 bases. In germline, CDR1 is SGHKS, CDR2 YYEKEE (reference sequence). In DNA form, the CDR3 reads TGTGCCAGCAGCTTGAAGGGAACATCCTATAATTCACCCCTCCACTTT. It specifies CASSLKGTSYNSPLHF. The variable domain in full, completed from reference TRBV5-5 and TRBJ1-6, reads DAGVTQSPTHLIKTRGQQVTLRCSPISGHKSVSWYQQVLGQGPQFIFQYYEKEERGRGNFPDRFSARQFPNYSSELNVNALLLGDSALYLCASSLKGTSYNSPLHFGNGTRLTVT.